This T cell receptor beta chain was observed in a study of cytomegalovirus exposure and HLA in healthy donors. Study-wide results and limits: Several of the most significant clusters appeared, in a later analysis, to be linked to common viral pathogens. One cluster of highly shared sequence variants probably arose as a sequencing artifact. TCR beta V- and J-gene trimming, according to a later analysis, was linked to a missense DCLRE1C variant.

The PCR employed 60 Vbeta primers together with 13 Jbeta primers. The method was immunoSEQ multiplex PCR; TCRdb's version includes in-frame clones alone and lacks a portion of them. Of some 120,000 clones listed, 75% to 90% are singletons. CDR3 size: 16 residues. The germline CDR1 and CDR2 sequences are SGHRS and YFSETQ. The junction had 11 bases not matched to a gene; V was cut back by 6 bases and J by 6 bases. Among the donors, all were healthy bone marrow donors. To note about this clone: Its antigen is undetermined.

This TCR was sampled from a man aged 40-49 years in good health and CMV-seronegative. The sequenced sample was PBMCs. The chain has TRBV5-1 and TRBJ2-1; 11 nucleotides agree with TRBD2. CDR3 protein: CASTWGLAGGGNEQFF. CDR3 nucleotides: TGCGCCAGCACCTGGGGGCTAGCGGGAGGAGGCAATGAGCAGTTCTTC.